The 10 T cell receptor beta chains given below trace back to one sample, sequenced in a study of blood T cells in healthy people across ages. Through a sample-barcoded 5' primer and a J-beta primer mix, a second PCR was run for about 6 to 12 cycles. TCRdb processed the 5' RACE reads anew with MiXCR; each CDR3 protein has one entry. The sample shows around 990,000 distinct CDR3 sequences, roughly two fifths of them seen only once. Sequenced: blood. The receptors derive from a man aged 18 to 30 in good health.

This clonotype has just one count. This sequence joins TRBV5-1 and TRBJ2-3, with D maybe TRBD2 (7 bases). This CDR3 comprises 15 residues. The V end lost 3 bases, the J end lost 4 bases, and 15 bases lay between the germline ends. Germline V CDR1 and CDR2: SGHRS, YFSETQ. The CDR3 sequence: CASSWGGRASDTQYF. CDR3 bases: TGCGCCAGCAGCTGGGGGGGGCGAGCTTCAGATACGCAGTATTTT.

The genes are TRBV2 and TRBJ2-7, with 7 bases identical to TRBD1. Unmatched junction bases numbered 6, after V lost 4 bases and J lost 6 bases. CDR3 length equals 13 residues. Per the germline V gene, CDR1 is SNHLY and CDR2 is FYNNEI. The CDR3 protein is CASSAGTEGEQYF. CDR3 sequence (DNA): TGTGCCAGCAGTGCCGGGACAGAAGGCGAGCAGTACTTC.

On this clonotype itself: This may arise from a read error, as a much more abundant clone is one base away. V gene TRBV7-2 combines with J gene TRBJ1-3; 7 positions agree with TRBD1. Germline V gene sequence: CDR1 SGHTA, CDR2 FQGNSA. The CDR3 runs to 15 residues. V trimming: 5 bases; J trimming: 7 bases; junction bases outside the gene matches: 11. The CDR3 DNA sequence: TGTACCAGCAGCCAAGGGCGAGGGGGCGAGAACACCATATATTTT. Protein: CTSSQGRGGENTIYF.

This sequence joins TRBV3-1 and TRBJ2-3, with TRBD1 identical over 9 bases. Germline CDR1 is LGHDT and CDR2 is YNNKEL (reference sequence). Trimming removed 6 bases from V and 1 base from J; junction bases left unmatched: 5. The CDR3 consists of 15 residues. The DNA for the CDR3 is TGTGCCAGCAGGCTGGGACAGGGCCGCACAGATACGCAGTATTTT. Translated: CASRLGQGRTDTQYF.

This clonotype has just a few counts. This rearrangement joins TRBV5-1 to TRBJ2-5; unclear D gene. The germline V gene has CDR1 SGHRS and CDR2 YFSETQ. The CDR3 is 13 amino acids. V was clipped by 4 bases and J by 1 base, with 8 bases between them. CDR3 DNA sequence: TGCGCCAGCAGCATCACTCTCCAAGAGACCCAGTACTTC. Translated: CASSITLQETQYF.

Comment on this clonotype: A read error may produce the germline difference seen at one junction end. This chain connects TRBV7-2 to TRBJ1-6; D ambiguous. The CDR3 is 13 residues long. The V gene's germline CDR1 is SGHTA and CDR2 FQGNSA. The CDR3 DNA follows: TGTGCCAGCAGCCCTCCGTTTACCTCACCCCCCCACTTT. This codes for CASSPPFTSPPHF.

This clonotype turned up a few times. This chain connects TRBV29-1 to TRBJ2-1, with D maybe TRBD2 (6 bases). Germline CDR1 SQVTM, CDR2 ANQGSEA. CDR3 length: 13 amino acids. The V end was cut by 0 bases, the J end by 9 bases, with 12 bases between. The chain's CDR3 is CSVEDRPAGEQFF. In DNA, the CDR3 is TGCAGCGTTGAAGATCGCCCAGCGGGTGAGCAGTTCTTC.

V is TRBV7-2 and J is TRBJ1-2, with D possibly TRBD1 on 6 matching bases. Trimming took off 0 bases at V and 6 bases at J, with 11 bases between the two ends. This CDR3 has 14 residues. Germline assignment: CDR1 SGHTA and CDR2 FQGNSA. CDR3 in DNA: TGTGCCAGCAGCTTAGCTGGGACACGGGATGGCTACACCTTC. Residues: CASSLAGTRDGYTF.

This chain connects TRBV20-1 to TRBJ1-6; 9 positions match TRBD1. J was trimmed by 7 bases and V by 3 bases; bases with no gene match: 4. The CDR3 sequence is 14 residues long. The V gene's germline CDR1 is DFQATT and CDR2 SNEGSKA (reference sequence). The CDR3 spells CSASGTGYNSPLHF. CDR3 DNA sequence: TGCAGTGCTAGCGGGACAGGGTACAATTCACCCCTCCACTTT.

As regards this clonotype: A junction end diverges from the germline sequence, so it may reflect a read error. The CDR3, as DNA: TGTGCCGGCAGCGAACTCAGCGGCACTGAAGCTTTCTTT. Translating gives CAGSELSGTEAFF. V and J are TRBV6-6 and TRBJ1-1; no reliable D call. The CDR3 has 13 residues. The germline gives CDR1 MNHNY, CDR2 SVGAGI (reference sequence).